Listed below are T cell receptor beta chains from one sample, sequenced in a study of cytomegalovirus exposure and HLA in healthy donors. Sequencing was performed with immunoSEQ multiplex PCR; in TCRdb, only in-frame clones are kept and a portion is missing. Of roughly 300,000 clones listed, 88% are singletons. The sequenced sample was PBMCs. The receptors originated from a woman younger than 35 in good health and CMV-seronegative. CDR3s include the opening cysteine and the closing phenylalanine or tryptophan. D genes are given only for firm matches. The listing skips clone size in some rows; elsewhere it reads once, few, many or a size class.

CDR3 DNA: TGTGCCAGCAGTTACTCAGGGACTAGGACCCAAGAGACCCAGTACTTC; CDR3 protein: CASSYSGTRTQETQYF; V gene: TRBV6-5; D gene: TRBD2; clone size: once; J gene: TRBJ2-5
CDR3 DNA: TGTGCCACCAGCGGGCGGGGACTAGCGGGATCCTACGAGCAGTACTTC; CDR3 protein: CATSGRGLAGSYEQYF; V gene: TRBV15; D gene: TRBD2; clone size: .; J gene: TRBJ2-7
CDR3 DNA: TGTGCCAGCAGACGGACAGGGGTCGGGCAGCCCCAGCATTTT; CDR3 protein: CASRRTGVGQPQHF; V gene: TRBV12-1; D gene: .; clone size: .; J gene: TRBJ1-5
CDR3 DNA: TGTGCCAGCAGTTCGACAGGGGGCGCGCCGAACTATGGCTACACCTTC; CDR3 protein: CASSSTGGAPNYGYTF; V gene: TRBV28; D gene: TRBD1; clone size: once; J gene: TRBJ1-2
CDR3 DNA: TGTGCCAGCAGGGGGCCCTATACCGGGGAGCTGTTTTTT; CDR3 protein: CASRGPYTGELFF; V gene: TRBV9; D gene: .; clone size: .; J gene: TRBJ2-2
CDR3 DNA: TGTGCCAGCTCACCGGACAGGCCGAACACCGGGGAGCTGTTTTTT; CDR3 protein: CASSPDRPNTGELFF; V gene: TRBV18; D gene: TRBD1; clone size: .; J gene: TRBJ2-2
CDR3 DNA: TGTGCCAGTAGTCCTCAGACAGGAAGCATCTTAACTGAAGCTTTCTTT; CDR3 protein: CASSPQTGSILTEAFF; V gene: TRBV19; D gene: .; clone size: .; J gene: TRBJ1-1
CDR3 DNA: TGCAGCGTTTTCGGGGACAGCTACAATGAGCAGTTCTTC; CDR3 protein: CSVFGDSYNEQFF; V gene: TRBV29-1; D gene: TRBD1; clone size: .; J gene: TRBJ2-1
CDR3 DNA: TGTGCCAGCAGTTATGGACTGTTCGGGGACAGGGCGAACACAGATACGCAGTATTTT; CDR3 protein: CASSYGLFGDRANTDTQYF; V gene: TRBV28; D gene: TRBD1; clone size: once; J gene: TRBJ2-3
CDR3 DNA: TGTGCCAGCAGCGTAGAAGCGGGAGAGTTCACAGATACGCAGTATTTT; CDR3 protein: CASSVEAGEFTDTQYF; V gene: TRBV9; D gene: TRBD2; clone size: .; J gene: TRBJ2-3